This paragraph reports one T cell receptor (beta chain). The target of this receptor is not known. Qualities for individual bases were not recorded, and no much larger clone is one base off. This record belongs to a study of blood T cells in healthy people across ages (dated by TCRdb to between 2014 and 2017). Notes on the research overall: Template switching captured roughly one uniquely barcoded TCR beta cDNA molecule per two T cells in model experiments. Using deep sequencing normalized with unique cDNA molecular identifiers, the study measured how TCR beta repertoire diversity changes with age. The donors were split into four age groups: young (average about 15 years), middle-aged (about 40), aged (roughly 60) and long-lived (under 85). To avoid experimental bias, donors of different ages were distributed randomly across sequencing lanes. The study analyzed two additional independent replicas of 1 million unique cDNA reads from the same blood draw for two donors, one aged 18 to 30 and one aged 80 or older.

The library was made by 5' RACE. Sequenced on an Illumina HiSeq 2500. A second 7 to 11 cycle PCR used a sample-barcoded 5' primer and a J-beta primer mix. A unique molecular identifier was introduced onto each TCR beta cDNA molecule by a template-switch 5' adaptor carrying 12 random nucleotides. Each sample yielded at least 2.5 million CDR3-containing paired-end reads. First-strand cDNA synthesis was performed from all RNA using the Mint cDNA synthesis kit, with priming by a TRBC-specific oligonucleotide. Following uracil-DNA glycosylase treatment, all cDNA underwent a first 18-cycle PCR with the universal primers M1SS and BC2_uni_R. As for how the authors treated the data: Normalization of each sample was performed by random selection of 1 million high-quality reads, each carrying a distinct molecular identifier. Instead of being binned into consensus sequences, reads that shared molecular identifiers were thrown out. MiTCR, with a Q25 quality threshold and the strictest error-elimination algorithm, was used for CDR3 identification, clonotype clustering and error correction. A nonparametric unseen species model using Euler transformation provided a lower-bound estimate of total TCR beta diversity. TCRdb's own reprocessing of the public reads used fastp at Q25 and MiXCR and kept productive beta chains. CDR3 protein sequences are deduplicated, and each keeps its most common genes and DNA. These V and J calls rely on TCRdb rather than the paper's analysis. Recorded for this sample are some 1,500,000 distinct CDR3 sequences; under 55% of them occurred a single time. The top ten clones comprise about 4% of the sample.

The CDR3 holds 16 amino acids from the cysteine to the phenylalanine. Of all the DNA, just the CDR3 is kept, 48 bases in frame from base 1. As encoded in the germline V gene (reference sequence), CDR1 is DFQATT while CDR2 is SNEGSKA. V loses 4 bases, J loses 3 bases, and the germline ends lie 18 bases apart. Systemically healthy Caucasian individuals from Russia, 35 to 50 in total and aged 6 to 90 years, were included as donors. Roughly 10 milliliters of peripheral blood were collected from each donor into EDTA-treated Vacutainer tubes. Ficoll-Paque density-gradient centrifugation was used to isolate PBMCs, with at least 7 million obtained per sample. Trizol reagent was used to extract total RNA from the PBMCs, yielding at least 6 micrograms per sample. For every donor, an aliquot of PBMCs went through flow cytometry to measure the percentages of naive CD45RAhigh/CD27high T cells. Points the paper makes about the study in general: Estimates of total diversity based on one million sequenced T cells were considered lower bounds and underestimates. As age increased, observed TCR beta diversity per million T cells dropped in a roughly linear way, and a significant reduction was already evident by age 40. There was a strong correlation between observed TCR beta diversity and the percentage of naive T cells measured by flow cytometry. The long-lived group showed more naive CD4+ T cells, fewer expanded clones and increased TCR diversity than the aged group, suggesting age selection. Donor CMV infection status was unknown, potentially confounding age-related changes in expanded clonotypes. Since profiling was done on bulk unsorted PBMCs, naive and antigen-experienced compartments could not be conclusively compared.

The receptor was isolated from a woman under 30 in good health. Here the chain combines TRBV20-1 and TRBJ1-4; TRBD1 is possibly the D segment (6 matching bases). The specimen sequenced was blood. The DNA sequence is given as TGCAGTGCTACTACAGGGTTTCGAGGTTCTAATGAAAAACTGTTTTTT. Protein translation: CSATTGFRGSNEKLFF.